This section outlines one T cell receptor (beta chain) sequence together with its context. The antigen is unknown. The data derive from a study of T cell repertoires in cytomegalovirus infection. About the study: Both a matching HLA type and CMV infection were indicated by public TCR beta signatures. Study-wide points: There were carriers of CMV plus the relevant HLA, and cumulative public TCR beta family frequency identified them. There were HLA-C-restricted CMV-specific TCR beta clonotypes dominating the ex vivo response.

The CDR3 loop spans 14 amino acids. Trimming removed 7 bases at V and 0 bases at J, with 9 bases between. CDR1 and CDR2 from the germline V gene are SNHLY and FYNNEI. TCRdb independently ran MiXCR on the reads; one entry per CDR3 protein. The sample lists roughly 320,000 distinct CDR3 sequences; about 8.8% were seen once. The chain uses TRBV2 and TRBJ2-2; D is undetermined. This receptor was taken from a human donor in good health (CMV status not recorded). Some clones in this sample may be carry-over from other donors' samples. Sequenced material: PBMCs. The CDR3 spells CASTDASNTGELFF. As DNA, the CDR3 is TGTGCCAGCACGGACGCTTCGAACACCGGGGAGCTGTTTTTT.